This record looks at one TCR beta chain sequence and its context. The method was immunoSEQ multiplex PCR; TCRdb's version includes in-frame clones alone and lacks a portion of them. The repertoire includes about 98,000 clones, approximately 88% of them detected once, and roughly 3.9% sits in the top ten. This CDR3 contains 15 residues. Germline values: CDR1 LNHDA, CDR2 SQIVND (reference sequence). The V and J ends lost 6 bases and 2 bases, in that order; junction bases with no gene match: 5. The data are from a study of cytomegalovirus exposure and HLA in healthy donors. Material: PBMCs. This TCR came from a woman aged 30 to 39 in good health and CMV-seronegative. This chain connects TRBV19 to TRBJ1-5; 9 bases agree with TRBD1. The CDR3 sequence is CASRFGDRGNQPQHF. DNA of the CDR3: TGTGCCAGTAGGTTCGGGGACAGGGGCAATCAGCCCCAGCATTTT. The whole variable domain, filled in from reference TRBV19 and TRBJ1-5, reads DGGITQSPKYLFRKEGQNVTLSCEQNLNHDAMYWYRQDPGQGLRLIYYSQIVNDFQKGDIAEGYSVSREKKESFPLTVTSAQKNPTAFYLCASRFGDRGNQPQHFGDGTRLSIL.